This TCR beta chain was captured in a study of T cell changes during pregnancy in multiple sclerosis. This clone was picked up one time. Distinct nucleotide sequences in the sample also encode this CDR3. The protocol was immunoSEQ multiplex PCR, while the TCRdb copy is restricted to in-frame clones and leaves out a portion. The table shows fewer than 65,000 clones, with roughly 92% occurring only once. V shed 5 bases and J 3 bases; nucleotides not matched to a gene: 2. The germline V gene encodes CDR1 MNHNY and CDR2 SVGAGI (reference sequence). CDR3 length: 13 amino acids. The clonotype was recovered from a female donor with multiple sclerosis, enrolled in a pregnancy study. This material consisted of CD4+ T cells from peripheral blood mononuclear cells, taken after pregnancy. This rearrangement joins TRBV6-6 to TRBJ1-2; 8 bases are shared with TRBD1. As DNA, the CDR3 is TGTGCCAGCAGTCCGACAGGGGACTATGGCTACACCTTC. Its protein product is CASSPTGDYGYTF.